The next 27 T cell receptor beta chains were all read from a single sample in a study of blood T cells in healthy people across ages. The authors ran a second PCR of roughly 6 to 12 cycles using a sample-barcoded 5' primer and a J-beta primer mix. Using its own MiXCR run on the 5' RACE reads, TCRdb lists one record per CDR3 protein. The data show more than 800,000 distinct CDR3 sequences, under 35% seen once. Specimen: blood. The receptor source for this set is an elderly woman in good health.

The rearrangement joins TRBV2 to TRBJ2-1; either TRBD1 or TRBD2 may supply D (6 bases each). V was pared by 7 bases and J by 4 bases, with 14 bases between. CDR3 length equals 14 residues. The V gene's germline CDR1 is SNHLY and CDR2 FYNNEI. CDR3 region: CASIIEGGYNEQFF. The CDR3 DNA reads TGTGCCAGCATTATAGAGGGGGGTTACAATGAGCAGTTCTTC.

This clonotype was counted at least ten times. CDR3 nucleotides: TGTGCCAGCAGCTTACGGAGGAGCTCCTACAATGAGCAGTTCTTC. Its translation is CASSLRRSSYNEQFF. V and J are TRBV11-2 and TRBJ2-1; tentatively, D is TRBD2 (5 bases). V lost 2 bases and J 0 bases, leaving 8 bases between the germline ends. Germline V gene data show CDR1 as SGHAT and CDR2 as FQNNGV. The CDR3 is 15 residues long.

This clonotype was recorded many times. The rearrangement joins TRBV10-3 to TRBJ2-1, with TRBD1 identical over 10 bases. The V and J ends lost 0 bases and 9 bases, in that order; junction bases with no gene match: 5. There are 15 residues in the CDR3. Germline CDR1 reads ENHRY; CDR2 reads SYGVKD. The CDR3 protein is CAISESGDRGVEQFF. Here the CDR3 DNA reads TGTGCCATCAGTGAGTCGGGGGACAGGGGCGTTGAGCAGTTCTTC.

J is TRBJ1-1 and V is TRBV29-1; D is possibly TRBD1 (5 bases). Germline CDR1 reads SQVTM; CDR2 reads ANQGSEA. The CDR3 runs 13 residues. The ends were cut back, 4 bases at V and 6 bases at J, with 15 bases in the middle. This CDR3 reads CSVGSGRESEAFF. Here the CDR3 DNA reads TGCAGCGTTGGATCAGGCAGGGAGTCTGAAGCTTTCTTT.

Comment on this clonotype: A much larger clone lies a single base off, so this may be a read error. CDR3 sequence (DNA): TGCAGTGCTGACCGGACTAGCAGGGGGGTGAGATCCTACAATGAGCAGTTCTTC. This codes for CSADRTSRGVRSYNEQFF. The rearrangement uses TRBV20-1 and TRBJ2-1; D might be TRBD2 (8 bases). The germline gives CDR1 DFQATT, CDR2 SNEGSKA (reference sequence). V was clipped by 5 bases and J by 1 base, with 24 bases between them. CDR3 length: 18 amino acids.

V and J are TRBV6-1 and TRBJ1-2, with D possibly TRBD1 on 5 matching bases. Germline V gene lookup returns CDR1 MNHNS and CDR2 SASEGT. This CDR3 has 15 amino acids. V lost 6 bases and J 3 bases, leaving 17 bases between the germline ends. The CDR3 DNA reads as TGTGCCAGCAGCGAGCCCGGCAGGGCCGACTATGGCTACACCTTC. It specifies CASSEPGRADYGYTF.

This CDR3 is CASSLLLNTDTQYF. The CDR3, as DNA: TGTGCCAGCAGTTTACTACTTAATACAGATACGCAGTATTTT. The V call is TRBV6-6, the J call TRBJ2-3; D uncertain. Germline CDR1 MNHNY, CDR2 SVGAGI (reference sequence). V dropped 4 bases and J dropped 3 bases, with 11 bases sitting between them. This CDR3 region has 14 residues.

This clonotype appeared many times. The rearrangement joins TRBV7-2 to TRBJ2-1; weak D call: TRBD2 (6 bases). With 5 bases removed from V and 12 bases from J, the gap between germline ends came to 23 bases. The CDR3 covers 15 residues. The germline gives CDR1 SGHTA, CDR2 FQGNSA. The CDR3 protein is CASSHTDIGDSVQFF. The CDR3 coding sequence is TGTGCCAGCAGCCATACTGATATCGGGGACTCTGTGCAGTTCTTC.

The CDR3 DNA reads TGTGCCAGCAGCTTAGATTTGGGTCATGAGCAGTTCTTC. It translates to CASSLDLGHEQFF. This sequence joins TRBV7-2 and TRBJ2-1; D is ambiguous. V shed 1 base and J shed 8 bases, with 9 bases lying between them. The germline CDR1 and CDR2 sequences are SGHTA and FQGNSA. The CDR3 is made up of 13 amino acids.

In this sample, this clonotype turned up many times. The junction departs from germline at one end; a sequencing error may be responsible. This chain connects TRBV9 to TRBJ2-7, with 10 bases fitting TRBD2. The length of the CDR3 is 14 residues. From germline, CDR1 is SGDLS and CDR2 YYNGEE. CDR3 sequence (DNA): TGTGCCAGCAGTGTAGCGGGGGGCCCCTACGAGCAGTACTTC. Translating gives CASSVAGGPYEQYF.

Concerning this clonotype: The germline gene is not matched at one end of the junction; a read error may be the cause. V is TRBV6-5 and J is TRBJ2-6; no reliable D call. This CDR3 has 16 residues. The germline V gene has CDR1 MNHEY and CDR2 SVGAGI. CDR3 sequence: CASSYRIGPWANILTF. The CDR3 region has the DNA TGTGCCAGCAGTTACCGTATAGGGCCCTGGGCCAACATCCTGACTTTC.

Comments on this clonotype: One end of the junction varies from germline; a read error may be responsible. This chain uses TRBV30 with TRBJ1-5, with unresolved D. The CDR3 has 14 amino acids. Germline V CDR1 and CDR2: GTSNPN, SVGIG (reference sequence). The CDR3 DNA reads TGTGCCTGGAAAGATGGATCAAGAAATCAGCCCCGGCATTTT. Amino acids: CAWKDGSRNQPRHF.

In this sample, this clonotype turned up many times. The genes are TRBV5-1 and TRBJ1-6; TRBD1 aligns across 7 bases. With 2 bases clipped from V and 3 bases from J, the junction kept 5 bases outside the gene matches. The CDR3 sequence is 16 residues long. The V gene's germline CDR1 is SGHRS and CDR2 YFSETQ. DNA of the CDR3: TGCGCCAGCAGCTTAAGCCGGGACAGCTATAATTCACCCCTCCACTTT. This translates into CASSLSRDSYNSPLHF.

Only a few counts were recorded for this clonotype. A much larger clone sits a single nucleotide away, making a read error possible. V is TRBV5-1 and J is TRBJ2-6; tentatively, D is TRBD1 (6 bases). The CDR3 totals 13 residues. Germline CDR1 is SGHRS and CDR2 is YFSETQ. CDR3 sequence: CASTKPGANVPTF. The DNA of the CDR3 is TGCGCCAGCACCAAACCAGGGGCCAACGTCCCGACTTTC.

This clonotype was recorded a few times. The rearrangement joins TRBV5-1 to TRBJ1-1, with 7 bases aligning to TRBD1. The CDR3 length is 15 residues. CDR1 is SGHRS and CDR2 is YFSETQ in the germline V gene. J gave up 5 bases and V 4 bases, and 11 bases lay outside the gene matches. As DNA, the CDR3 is TGCGCCAGCAGCCGGGACAGACAGGTGGGGACTGAAGCTTTCTTT. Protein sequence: CASSRDRQVGTEAFF.

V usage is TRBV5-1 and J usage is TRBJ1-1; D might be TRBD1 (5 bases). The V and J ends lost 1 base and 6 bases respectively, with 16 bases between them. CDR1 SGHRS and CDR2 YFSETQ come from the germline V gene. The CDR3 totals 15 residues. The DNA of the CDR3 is TGCGCCAGCAGCTTGCTTAGGGACCAGGGCTCTGAAGCTTTCTTT. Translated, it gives CASSLLRDQGSEAFF.

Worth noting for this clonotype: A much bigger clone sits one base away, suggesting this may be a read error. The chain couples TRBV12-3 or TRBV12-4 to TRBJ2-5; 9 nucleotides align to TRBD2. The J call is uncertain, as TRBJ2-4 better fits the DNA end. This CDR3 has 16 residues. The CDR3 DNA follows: TGTGCCAGCAATTTAGCGGGGGCTGCCGCCAAAAACATTCAGTACTTC. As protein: CASNLAGAAAKNIQYF.

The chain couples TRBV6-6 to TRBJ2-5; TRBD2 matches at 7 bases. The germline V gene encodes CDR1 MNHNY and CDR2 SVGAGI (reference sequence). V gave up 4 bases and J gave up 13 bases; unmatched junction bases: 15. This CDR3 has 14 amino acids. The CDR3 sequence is CASSFPGDYNERYF. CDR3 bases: TGTGCCAGCAGTTTCCCGGGGGACTACAATGAGCGGTACTTC.

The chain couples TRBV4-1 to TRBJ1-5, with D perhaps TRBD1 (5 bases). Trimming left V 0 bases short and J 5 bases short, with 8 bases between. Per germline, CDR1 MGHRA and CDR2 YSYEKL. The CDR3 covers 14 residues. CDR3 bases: TGCGCCAGCAGCCAAGAGAAAGGGGATCAGCCCCAGCATTTT. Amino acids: CASSQEKGDQPQHF.

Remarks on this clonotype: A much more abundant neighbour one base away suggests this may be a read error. Here the CDR3 reads CASSGISGGYGNGQFF. The DNA for the CDR3 is TGCGCCAGCAGTGGTATTAGCGGGGGCTACGGAAATGGGCAGTTCTTC. The V call is TRBV5-1, the J call TRBJ2-1; 9 bases are a match to TRBD2. Per the germline V gene, CDR1 is SGHRS and CDR2 is YFSETQ. The CDR3 loop spans 16 amino acids. Combining the CDR3 with reference TRBV5-1 and TRBJ2-1 gives the whole variable domain KAGVTQTPRYLIKTRGQQVTLSCSPISGHRSVSWYQQTPGQGLQFLFEYFSETQRNKGNFPGRFSGRQFSNSRSEMNVSTLELGDSALYLCASSGISGGYGNGQFFGPGTRLTVL.

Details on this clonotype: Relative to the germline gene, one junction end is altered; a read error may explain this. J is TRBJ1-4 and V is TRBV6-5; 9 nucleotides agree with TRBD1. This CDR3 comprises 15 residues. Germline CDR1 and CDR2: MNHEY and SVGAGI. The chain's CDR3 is CASSYSGQGHEKLVF. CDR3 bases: TGTGCCAGCAGTTACTCGGGACAGGGACATGAAAAACTGGTTTTT.

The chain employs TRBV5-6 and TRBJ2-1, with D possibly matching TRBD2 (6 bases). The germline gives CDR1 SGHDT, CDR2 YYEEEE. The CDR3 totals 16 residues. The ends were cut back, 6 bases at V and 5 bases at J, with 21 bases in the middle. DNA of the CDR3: TGTGCCAGCACCAGATCCTGGAGGGGAGTGGACAATGAGCAGTTCTTC. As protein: CASTRSWRGVDNEQFF.

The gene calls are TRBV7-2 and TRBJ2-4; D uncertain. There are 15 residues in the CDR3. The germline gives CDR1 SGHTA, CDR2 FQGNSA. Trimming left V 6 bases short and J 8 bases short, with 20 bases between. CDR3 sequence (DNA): TGTGCCAGCAGTTTTGGCCGTCGGGCAGAGGACATTCAGTACTTC. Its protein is CASSFGRRAEDIQYF.

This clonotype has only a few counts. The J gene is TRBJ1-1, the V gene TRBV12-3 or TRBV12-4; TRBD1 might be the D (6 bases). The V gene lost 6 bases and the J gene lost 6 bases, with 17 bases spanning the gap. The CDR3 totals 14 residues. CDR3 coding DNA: TGTGCCAGCAGCCCGAGGACAGTAAGGTCTGAAGCTTTCTTT. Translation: CASSPRTVRSEAFF.

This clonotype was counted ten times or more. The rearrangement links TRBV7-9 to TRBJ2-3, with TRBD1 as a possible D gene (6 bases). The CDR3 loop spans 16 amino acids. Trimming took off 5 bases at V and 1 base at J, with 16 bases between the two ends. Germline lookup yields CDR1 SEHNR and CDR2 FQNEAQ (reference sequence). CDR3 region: CASSHPGTQGTDTQYF. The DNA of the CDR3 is TGTGCCAGCAGCCACCCGGGGACACAGGGCACAGATACGCAGTATTTT.

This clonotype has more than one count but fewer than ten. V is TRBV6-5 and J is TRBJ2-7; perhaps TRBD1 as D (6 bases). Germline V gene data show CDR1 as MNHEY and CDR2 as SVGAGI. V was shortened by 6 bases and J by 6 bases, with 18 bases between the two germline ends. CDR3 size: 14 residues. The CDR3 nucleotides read TGTGCCAGCAGCAGGGGCCCAATCGGCCCCGAGCAGTACTTC. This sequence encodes CASSRGPIGPEQYF.

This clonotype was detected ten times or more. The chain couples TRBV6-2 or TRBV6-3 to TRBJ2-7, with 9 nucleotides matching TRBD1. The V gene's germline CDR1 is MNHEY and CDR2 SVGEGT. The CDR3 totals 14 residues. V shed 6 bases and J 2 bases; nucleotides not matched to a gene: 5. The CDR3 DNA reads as TGTGCCAGCAGGGGACAGGGTCGCGCCTACGAGCAGTACTTC. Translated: CASRGQGRAYEQYF.